The 32 T cell receptor beta chains below come from one sample, sequenced in a study of technical replicates of blood from a few donors. Profiling relied on immunoSEQ multiplex PCR, and the TCRdb table lists in-frame clones only, not all of them. Among over 45,000 clones listed, roughly 92% were seen once. Sequencing used PBMCs. The origin of the receptors is a human donor in good health. Some clones in this sample may be carry-over from other donors' samples.

The CDR3 bases are TGTGCTAGTGGTGGGACTAGCGGGAGATACACCGGGGAGCTGTTTTTT. Translated: CASGGTSGRYTGELFF. V gene TRBV12-5 combines with J gene TRBJ2-2; 14 positions match TRBD2. The CDR3 has 16 amino acids. V gave up 5 bases and J gave up 3 bases; unmatched junction bases: 2. Germline V CDR1 and CDR2: LGHNT, FRNRAP.

V gene TRBV4-2 combines with J gene TRBJ2-7; a possible D gene is TRBD1 (5 bases). V lost 0 bases and J lost 5, with 11 bases in between. The CDR3 runs 14 residues. The germline V gene has CDR1 LGHNA and CDR2 YNFKEQ. The CDR3 here is CASSQDDGANEQYF. The CDR3 DNA sequence: TGTGCCAGCAGCCAAGATGATGGGGCCAACGAGCAGTACTTC.

This clone was found once. The rearrangement joins TRBV18 to TRBJ2-1, with 11 nucleotides matching TRBD2. The ends lost 1 base at V and 2 bases at J; junction bases unmatched: 7. The CDR3 has 18 amino acids. The germline gives CDR1 KGHSH, CDR2 LQKENI. CDR3 sequence: CASSPQSLAGGAYNEQFF. In DNA form, the CDR3 reads TGTGCCAGCTCACCACAGTCTCTAGCGGGGGGTGCCTACAATGAGCAGTTCTTC.

The CDR3 DNA sequence: TGTGCCAGCAGTCCGAGGTGGTACGAGGATACCACAGATACGCAGTATTTT. Translating gives CASSPRWYEDTTDTQYF. J is TRBJ2-3 and V is TRBV9, with no clear D. V lost 5 bases and J lost 2, with 21 bases in between. Germline assignment: CDR1 SGDLS and CDR2 YYNGEE. The length of the CDR3 is 17 residues.

The gene calls are TRBV2 and TRBJ1-5, with TRBD1 matching 7 bases. Germline values: CDR1 SNHLY, CDR2 FYNNEI. Trimming at V came to 7 bases and at J to 2 bases, leaving 2 bases not matched to a gene. CDR3 size: 13 residues. CDR3 amino acids: CASNRGGNQPQHF. The CDR3 DNA reads TGTGCCAGCAACAGGGGAGGCAATCAGCCCCAGCATTTT. Supplemented by reference TRBV2 and TRBJ1-5, the full variable domain reads EPEVTQTPSHQVTQMGQEVILRCVPISNHLYFYWYRQILGQKVEFLVSFYNNEISEKSEIFDDQFSVERPDGSNFTLKIRSTKLEDSAMYFCASNRGGNQPQHFGDGTRLSIL.

This clone came up once. V usage is TRBV19 and J usage is TRBJ2-1; 16 bases are shared with TRBD2. The junction had 13 bases not matched to a gene; V was cut back by 4 bases and J by 7 bases. The CDR3 runs to 19 residues. The germline gives CDR1 LNHDA, CDR2 SQIVND (reference sequence). Written as DNA, the CDR3 is TGTGCCAGTAGTACGACCGGGACTAGCGGGGGGGCGAGTGGGAATGAGCAGTTCTTC. It specifies CASSTTGTSGGASGNEQFF.

This clone occurred once. This sequence joins TRBV5-6 and TRBJ2-7; TRBD1 matches 7 bases. The junction had 4 bases not matched to a gene; V was cut back by 0 bases and J by 4 bases. CDR1 and CDR2 from the germline V gene are SGHDT and YYEEEE. The CDR3 consists of 14 residues. The CDR3 DNA follows: TGTGCCAGCAGCTTGGTACAGGGGCCTTACGAGCAGTACTTC. Protein sequence: CASSLVQGPYEQYF.

This clone was detected a few times. This chain joins TRBV2 and TRBJ2-5; 9 positions match TRBD2. V was clipped by 1 base and J by 4 bases; unmatched bases: 1. There are 14 residues in the CDR3. In germline, CDR1 is SNHLY, CDR2 FYNNEI. CDR3 DNA sequence: TGTGCCAGCAGTGAAGGGCGGGGGGGAGAGACCCAGTACTTC. Its protein product is CASSEGRGGETQYF.

This clone was observed a single time. This chain uses TRBV4-1 with TRBJ2-5, with 12 bases lining up with TRBD2. The CDR3 runs 17 residues. With 1 base clipped from V and 5 bases from J, the junction kept 8 bases outside the gene matches. From germline, CDR1 is MGHRA and CDR2 YSYEKL. The CDR3 DNA is TGCGCCAGCAGCCAAGGAGGTCTAGCGGGGGGGCTTGAGACCCAGTACTTC. Translating it yields CASSQGGLAGGLETQYF.

This rearrangement joins TRBV4-3 to TRBJ2-1; D is perhaps TRBD2 (5 bases). The CDR3 contains 14 residues. Trimming pared 0 bases from V and 8 bases from J, leaving 11 bases between. CDR1 and CDR2 from the germline V gene are LGHNA and YSLEER. The CDR3 loop is CASSQDRNGDEQFF. CDR3 bases: TGCGCCAGCAGCCAAGATCGAAACGGGGATGAGCAGTTCTTC.

The chain employs TRBV2 and TRBJ1-5, with D tentatively TRBD1 (6 bases). Germline V gene lookup returns CDR1 SNHLY and CDR2 FYNNEI. The CDR3 spans 14 residues. V lost 4 bases to trimming and J lost 2 bases, with 9 bases between them. The CDR3 sequence: CASSAGVGNQPQHF. DNA for the CDR3: TGTGCCAGCAGTGCAGGGGTAGGCAATCAGCCCCAGCATTTT.

The gene calls are TRBV7-9 and TRBJ2-7; 8 bases match TRBD2. Germline lookup yields CDR1 SEHNR and CDR2 FQNEAQ (reference sequence). The CDR3 extends over 14 amino acids. J lost 0 bases, V lost 8 bases, and 6 bases had no gene match. The CDR3 DNA reads TGTGCCAGCGGTAGCGGGGAGTCCTCCTACGAGCAGTACTTC. The encoded protein is CASGSGESSYEQYF.

The chain employs TRBV5-4 and TRBJ1-2; D is unclear. The CDR3 consists of 13 residues. Trimming left V 2 bases short and J 7 bases short, with 12 bases between. In germline, CDR1 is SGHNT, CDR2 YYREEE (reference sequence). The DNA of the CDR3 is TGTGCCAGCAGCTTAGTAGCCGGTACTGGCTACACCTTC. Translating it yields CASSLVAGTGYTF.

This clone was observed a single time. The gene calls are TRBV4-1 and TRBJ2-3; D uncertain. This CDR3 is built from 14 residues. Germline V lookup: CDR1 MGHRA, CDR2 YSYEKL. Trimming shortened V by 2 bases and J by 2 bases, and 8 bases separated the two germline ends. The CDR3: CASSQMTPTDTQYF. As DNA, the CDR3 is TGCGCCAGCAGCCAAATGACACCCACAGATACGCAGTATTTT.

As DNA, the CDR3 is TGTGCCAGCAGCGGGACCGAGACAGGGAGACAAGAGACCCAGTACTTC. Translation: CASSGTETGRQETQYF. The V and J genes are TRBV5-6 and TRBJ2-5; 7 nucleotides line up with TRBD1. The CDR3 extends over 16 amino acids. V was pared by 4 bases and J by 2 bases, with 11 bases of the junction left unmatched. Looked up from germline, CDR1 is SGHDT and CDR2 is YYEEEE.

With respect to this clone: This CDR3 is also generated by other DNA sequences in the sample. This chain connects TRBV5-6 to TRBJ1-2, with D maybe TRBD1 (5 bases). With 4 bases removed from V and 4 bases from J, the gap between germline ends came to 14 bases. The CDR3 is 14 residues long. CDR1 is SGHDT, CDR2 YYEEEE, per germline. Here the CDR3 reads CASSLRGLSYGYTF. The CDR3 bases are TGTGCCAGCAGCCTTAGGGGTTTGTCCTATGGCTACACCTTC.

This clone was detected once. The chain uses TRBV11-1 and TRBJ2-3; TRBD2 agrees at 14 bases. V lost 1 base to trimming and J lost 9 bases; unmatched junction nucleotides: 0. The germline CDR1 and CDR2 sequences are SGHAT and FQDESV (reference sequence). The CDR3 contains 14 residues. The CDR3 DNA is TGTGCCAGCAGCTTAGGACTAGCGGGGGGGACGCAGTATTTT. This encodes CASSLGLAGGTQYF. Variable domain in full (rest from reference TRBV11-1 and TRBJ2-3): EAEVAQSPRYKITEKSQAVAFWCDPISGHATLYWYRQILGQGPELLVQFQDESVVDDSQLPKDRFSAERLKGVDSTLKIQPAELGDSAMYLCASSLGLAGGTQYFGPGTRLTVL.

The gene calls are TRBV7-8 and TRBJ1-4, with D uncertain. Germline CDR1 is SGHVS and CDR2 is FQNEAQ. The V gene lost 5 bases and the J gene lost 8 bases, with 15 bases spanning the gap. This CDR3 spans 14 amino acids. The CDR3: CASSPRHGNEKLFF. Here the CDR3 DNA reads TGTGCCAGCAGCCCAAGACACGGGAACGAAAAACTGTTTTTT.

This clone occurred a few times. The chain links TRBV6-1 to TRBJ2-7; 10 bases match TRBD2. Germline V gives CDR1 MNHNS, CDR2 SASEGT. The CDR3 is made up of 15 amino acids. J lost 3 bases, V lost 1 base, and 3 bases had no gene match. CDR3 region: CASSEGTSGIYEQYF. DNA for the CDR3: TGTGCCAGCAGTGAAGGGACTAGCGGTATCTACGAGCAGTACTTC.

V is TRBV9 and J is TRBJ1-2; D ambiguous. Trimming took 5 bases from V and 0 from J, leaving 8 bases between them. The CDR3 totals 13 residues. The germline V gene encodes CDR1 SGDLS and CDR2 YYNGEE. CDR3 protein: CASSRGPNYGYTF. The CDR3 DNA sequence: TGTGCCAGCAGTCGGGGTCCTAACTATGGCTACACCTTC.

V and J are TRBV5-6 and TRBJ1-1, with D possibly being TRBD1 (6 bases). Germline assignment: CDR1 SGHDT and CDR2 YYEEEE. Trimming removed 4 bases at V and 5 bases at J, with 12 bases between. The CDR3 has 13 residues. CDR3: CASSRTGWTEAFF. CDR3 DNA sequence: TGTGCCAGCAGCAGAACAGGGTGGACTGAAGCTTTCTTT.

The chain recombines TRBV5-1 with TRBJ2-2; D remains unclear. Germline V gene lookup returns CDR1 SGHRS and CDR2 YFSETQ. Trimming shortened V by 0 bases and J by 4 bases, and 7 bases separated the two germline ends. The CDR3 has 14 residues. The CDR3 here is CASSLVSGTGELFF. CDR3 sequence (DNA): TGCGCCAGCAGCTTGGTGTCGGGCACCGGGGAGCTGTTTTTT.

In this sample, this clone turned up a few times. The rearrangement joins TRBV10-2 to TRBJ2-7; the D gene is possibly TRBD2 (6 bases). With 7 bases removed from V and 4 bases from J, the gap between germline ends came to 14 bases. Looked up from germline, CDR1 is WSHSY and CDR2 is SAAADI. The CDR3 runs to 13 residues. CDR3 sequence (DNA): TGCGCCAGCACCGGATTCGGGAGTTACGAGCAGTACTTC. Amino acids: CASTGFGSYEQYF.

This sequence joins TRBV7-7 and TRBJ2-1, with TRBD1 matching over 9 bases. Losses at the gene ends were 4 bases for V and 9 bases for J; bases not matched to a gene: 4. The CDR3 extends over 13 amino acids. The germline gives CDR1 SSHAT, CDR2 FNYEAQ (reference sequence). The CDR3 loop reads CASSWDRETEQFF. The DNA of the CDR3 is TGTGCCAGCAGCTGGGACAGGGAGACTGAGCAGTTCTTC. Drawing the rest from reference TRBV7-7 and TRBJ2-1, the complete variable domain is GAGVSQSPRYKVTKRGQDVTLRCDPISSHATLYWYQQALGQGPEFLTYFNYEAQPDKSGLPSDRFSAERPEGSISTLTIQRTEQRDSAMYRCASSWDRETEQFFGPGTRLTVL.

The chain couples TRBV18 to TRBJ2-5; tentatively, D is TRBD2 (6 bases). Per the germline V gene, CDR1 is KGHSH and CDR2 is LQKENI. V lost 1 base, J lost 5 bases, and 23 bases lay in between. CDR3 size: 18 residues. The DNA for the CDR3 is TGTGCCAGCTCACCACGCGCGCAGGTGGCCGGGGGATTGGAGACCCAGTACTTC. Its translation is CASSPRAQVAGGLETQYF.

This clone was counted only a few times. V and J are TRBV9 and TRBJ2-7; D perhaps matches TRBD1 (5 bases). There are 14 residues in the CDR3. Germline loops: CDR1 SGDLS, CDR2 YYNGEE. V was cut by 0 bases and J by 0 bases, with 7 bases left in between. CDR3 nucleotide sequence: TGTGCCAGCAGCGTAGCTACAGGCTCCTACGAGCAGTACTTC. Protein product: CASSVATGSYEQYF.

This chain joins TRBV4-3 and TRBJ2-7; no firm D call. The CDR3 is made up of 15 amino acids. The germline V gene encodes CDR1 LGHNA and CDR2 YSLEER. Trimming cost V 0 bases and J 3 bases, with 12 bases left between them. Here the CDR3 reads CASSQDYTEYYEQYF. CDR3 coding DNA: TGCGCCAGCAGCCAAGATTACACGGAGTACTACGAGCAGTACTTC.

A single count supports this clone. V is TRBV6-4 and J is TRBJ1-6; 7 bases match TRBD1. Germline lookup yields CDR1 MRHNA and CDR2 SNTAGT. J was trimmed by 9 bases and V by 6 bases; bases with no gene match: 8. The CDR3 extends over 14 amino acids. The CDR3 region is CASSGRGAGSPLHF. The CDR3 nucleotides are TGTGCCAGCAGCGGCAGGGGGGCGGGTTCACCCCTCCACTTT.

This sequence joins TRBV15 and TRBJ1-5; maybe TRBD1 (5 bases). With 5 bases removed from V and 8 bases from J, the gap between germline ends came to 22 bases. The length of the CDR3 is 16 residues. The germline V gene encodes CDR1 LNHNV and CDR2 YYDKDF (reference sequence). The CDR3 spells CATSAGTLGAGEPQHF. Here the CDR3 DNA reads TGTGCCACCAGCGCCGGGACTCTGGGTGCAGGAGAGCCCCAGCATTTT.

The genes are TRBV7-2 and TRBJ2-5, with D perhaps matching TRBD2 (5 bases). The CDR3 loop spans 15 amino acids. Germline CDR1 SGHTA, CDR2 FQGNSA. V was clipped by 5 bases and J by 9 bases, with 22 bases between them. The CDR3 loop reads CASSNLALLDGAQYF. Written as DNA, the CDR3 is TGTGCCAGCAGCAACCTAGCCCTCCTTGATGGGGCCCAGTACTTC.

The V gene is TRBV9, the J gene TRBJ1-4; possibly TRBD1 for D (5 bases). This CDR3 has 17 amino acids. Germline-derived CDR1 and CDR2 are SGDLS and YYNGEE. The V gene lost 0 bases and the J gene lost 0 bases, with 12 bases spanning the gap. CDR3: CASSVARGGATNEKLFF. Written as DNA, the CDR3 is TGTGCCAGCAGCGTAGCTCGGGGGGGAGCAACTAATGAAAAACTGTTTTTT.

The V call is TRBV6-6, the J call TRBJ2-3; 9 bases align to TRBD2. V was clipped by 3 bases and J by 9 bases; unmatched bases: 10. CDR3 length equals 15 residues. Germline-derived CDR1 and CDR2 are MNHNY and SVGAGI (reference sequence). CDR3 nucleotides: TGTGCCAGCAGTTATCCCCTAGCGGGGTCTTCGACGCAGTATTTT. Translated, it gives CASSYPLAGSSTQYF.